This entry lists 4 T cell receptor beta chains sequenced from one sample in a study of cytomegalovirus exposure and HLA in healthy donors. PCR involved 60 Vbeta and 13 Jbeta primers. Clones were sequenced by immunoSEQ multiplex PCR, and TCRdb holds only the in-frame ones, with some missing. The sample lists approximately 300,000 clones; roughly 86% were seen once. The specimen sequenced was PBMCs. Receptor source: a woman aged 40 to 50 in good health and CMV-seropositive.

The rearrangement joins TRBV19 to TRBJ1-4; maybe TRBD1 (5 bases). This CDR3 has 17 amino acids. Germline V CDR1 and CDR2: LNHDA, SQIVND (reference sequence). V was trimmed by 0 bases and J by 7 bases, leaving 18 bases between them. The CDR3 coding sequence is TGTGCCAGTAGTATAGAAGTAAAGGGGTCGACTGGTGAAAAACTGTTTTTT. Amino acids: CASSIEVKGSTGEKLFF.

The V and J genes are TRBV11-2 and TRBJ2-7; weak D call: TRBD2 (5 bases). CDR3 length: 13 residues. Trimming cost V 3 bases and J 5 bases, with 11 bases left between them. CDR1 is SGHAT, CDR2 FQNNGV, per germline. The CDR3 nucleotides read TGTGCCAGCAGCTTCGGGGTAAGCAACGAGCAGTACTTC. Its protein product is CASSFGVSNEQYF.

This chain uses TRBV7-9 with TRBJ2-5, with D possibly matching TRBD1 (7 bases). The V end was cut by 4 bases, the J end by 1 base, with 10 bases between. CDR3 length: 14 amino acids. Germline V gene lookup returns CDR1 SEHNR and CDR2 FQNEAQ (reference sequence). CDR3 nucleotide sequence: TGTGCCAGCAGCTGGGGGGACAGCCAAGAGACCCAGTACTTC. Translation gives CASSWGDSQETQYF.

The J gene is TRBJ1-5, the V gene TRBV6-1; 9 nucleotides line up with TRBD1. Germline V gene data show CDR1 as MNHNS and CDR2 as SASEGT. Germline trimming cut 6 bases from V and 1 base from J; bases unmatched to any gene: 4. CDR3 length equals 15 residues. CDR3 bases: TGTGCCAGCAGAGAACAGGGGGCGAGCAATCAGCCCCAGCATTTT. The encoded protein is CASREQGASNQPQHF.